This T cell receptor (beta chain) came from a study of blood T cell repertoires in COVID-19. Sequencing was performed with immunoSEQ multiplex PCR; in TCRdb, only in-frame clones are kept and a portion is missing. The table records 200,000 to 250,000 clones, 80% to 85% of them present only once. From germline, CDR1 is LNHDA and CDR2 SQIVND (reference sequence). The V and J ends lost 4 bases and 1 base respectively, with 10 bases between them. This CDR3 is 14 amino acids long. Participant ages covered about 18 to 95 years across about two dozen US areas. The J gene is TRBJ2-5, the V gene TRBV19; D possibly corresponds to TRBD2 (6 bases). Sequencing used PBMCs or T cells enriched from blood (not recorded which). The clonotype comes from a woman between 45 and 60 years old with acute COVID-19. As DNA, the CDR3 is TGTGCCAGTAGTACCGGGAGAATCCAAGAGACCCAGTACTTC. It encodes CASSTGRIQETQYF.